The 31 T cell receptor beta chains given below trace back to one sample, sequenced in a study of cytomegalovirus exposure and HLA in healthy donors. 13 Jbeta primers and 60 Vbeta primers were used for the PCR. Sequenced by immunoSEQ multiplex PCR; TCRdb stores in-frame clones only, minus some. The repertoire holds over 250,000 clones, with around 65% as singletons. The material sequenced was PBMCs. All receptors come from a female donor in good health and CMV-seronegative.

V usage is TRBV6-1 and J usage is TRBJ2-7, with 9 positions matching TRBD2. V lost 5 bases and J lost 5; bases outside the gene matches: 10. This CDR3 has 15 residues. Germline CDR1 is MNHNS and CDR2 is SASEGT. The CDR3 protein is CASSSRTSAGDEQYF. The CDR3 nucleotides are TGTGCCAGCAGTTCCCGGACTAGCGCTGGGGACGAGCAGTACTTC.

The V call is TRBV6-5, the J call TRBJ1-4, with TRBD1 matching over 9 bases. The J segment lost 8 bases and the V segment lost 6 bases, leaving 7 bases of the junction unmatched. Per germline, CDR1 MNHEY and CDR2 SVGAGI. This CDR3 has 14 amino acids. CDR3 coding DNA: TGTGCCAGCAGCCCCGGGACAGGGTACGAAAAACTGTTTTTT. Translation: CASSPGTGYEKLFF.

The chain combines TRBV5-4 with TRBJ2-1; 14 positions match TRBD2. The CDR3 loop spans 16 amino acids. Germline-derived CDR1 and CDR2 are SGHNT and YYREEE (reference sequence). After removal of 3 bases from V and 9 bases from J, the junction contained 8 bases not matched to a gene. The CDR3 nucleotides read TGTGCCAGCAGCTCGAAGACTAGCGGGAGGGCCGCTGAGCAGTTCTTC. This sequence encodes CASSSKTSGRAAEQFF.

This clone showed up just a few times. The chain couples TRBV30 to TRBJ1-5; TRBD1 matches 7 bases. The CDR3 contains 14 residues. The V segment lost 5 bases and the J segment 2 bases; nucleotides outside the gene matches: 6. The germline V gene has CDR1 GTSNPN and CDR2 SVGIG (reference sequence). DNA of the CDR3: TGTGCCTGGCAACAGGGGACGGGCAATCAGCCCCAGCATTTT. Protein: CAWQQGTGNQPQHF.

The V gene is TRBV7-8, the J gene TRBJ2-7; 7 positions match TRBD2. The germline gives CDR1 SGHVS, CDR2 FQNEAQ. The CDR3 totals 15 residues. V shed 5 bases, J shed 4 bases, and the junction held 11 bases outside the gene matches. The DNA of the CDR3 is TGTGCCAGCAGCCTCTCCGGGACTACCAATTACGAGCAGTACTTC. Translated, it gives CASSLSGTTNYEQYF. The variable domain in full, with the rest retrieved from reference TRBV7-8 and TRBJ2-7, is GAGVSQSPRYKVAKRGQDVALRCDPISGHVSLFWYQQALGQGPEFLTYFQNEAQLDKSGLPSDRFFAERPEGSVSTLKIQRTQQEDSAVYLCASSLSGTTNYEQYFGPGTRLTVT.

This clone has only one observation. The rearrangement links TRBV2 to TRBJ2-7; no clear D gene. Looked up from germline, CDR1 is SNHLY and CDR2 is FYNNEI. With 5 bases removed from V and 2 bases from J, the gap between germline ends came to 7 bases. The CDR3 totals 12 residues. The CDR3 loop reads CASSQVPYEQYF. CDR3 DNA sequence: TGTGCCAGCAGTCAGGTCCCCTACGAGCAGTACTTC.

This clone appeared a few times. The chain carries TRBV2 and TRBJ2-4; no clear D gene. CDR1 is SNHLY, CDR2 FYNNEI, per germline. The CDR3 covers 12 residues. V was trimmed by 6 bases and J by 9 bases, leaving 12 bases between them. CDR3 sequence: CASRTVAAIQYF. CDR3 nucleotide sequence: TGTGCCAGCAGGACGGTAGCAGCCATTCAGTACTTC.

This rearrangement joins TRBV5-1 to TRBJ1-2; 7 positions agree with TRBD1. V was pared by 2 bases and J by 6 bases, with 7 bases of the junction left unmatched. This CDR3 spans 14 amino acids. Germline CDR1 reads SGHRS; CDR2 reads YFSETQ. The chain's CDR3 is CASSFPGGENGYTF. In DNA form, the CDR3 reads TGCGCCAGCAGCTTCCCAGGGGGTGAGAATGGCTACACCTTC.

V and J are TRBV4-1 and TRBJ2-5; TRBD2 is a possible D gene (6 bases). Germline lookup yields CDR1 MGHRA and CDR2 YSYEKL. The CDR3 length is 14 residues. The V and J ends lost 1 base and 4 bases respectively, with 10 bases between them. The CDR3 loop reads CASSQVALAETQYF. The CDR3 bases are TGCGCCAGCAGCCAAGTCGCACTAGCAGAGACCCAGTACTTC.

With respect to this clone: Without the conserved terminal phenylalanine or tryptophan, this CDR3 likely stems from a read error. The chain couples TRBV5-5 to TRBJ1-1; D is undetermined. The CDR3 is made up of 14 amino acids. Trimming pared 0 bases from V and 1 base from J, leaving 7 bases between. Germline CDR1 and CDR2: SGHKS and YYEKEE (reference sequence). CDR3 DNA sequence: TGTGCCAGCAGCTTGGCCGGAGGGAACACTGAAGCTTTCCTT. Translated, it gives CASSLAGGNTEAFL.

V and J are TRBV29-1 and TRBJ2-3, with D possibly being TRBD2 (7 bases). CDR3 length: 14 amino acids. Germline V lookup: CDR1 SQVTM, CDR2 ANQGSEA. The V end lost 4 bases, the J end lost 5 bases, and 16 bases lay between the germline ends. In DNA form, the CDR3 reads TGCAGCGTTGTGCATGGGGGAGGGGGAGATACGCAGTATTTT. It yields the protein CSVVHGGGGDTQYF.

This rearrangement joins TRBV9 to TRBJ1-2, with 9 bases fitting TRBD1. The junction had 11 bases not matched to a gene; V was cut back by 3 bases and J by 8 bases. CDR1 and CDR2 from the germline V gene are SGDLS and YYNGEE. CDR3 length: 15 amino acids. For the CDR3, the DNA is TGTGCCAGCAGCGAGGGACAGGGCGGGGCTCGGGGCTACACCTTC. Translating gives CASSEGQGGARGYTF.

This chain uses TRBV30 with TRBJ1-1; D unresolved. V was cut by 6 bases and J by 3 bases, with 8 bases left in between. CDR1 is GTSNPN, CDR2 SVGIG, per germline (reference sequence). The CDR3 has 11 residues. CDR3: CACTPDTEAFF. CDR3 nucleotide sequence: TGTGCCTGTACGCCGGACACTGAAGCTTTCTTT. The whole variable domain, filled in from reference TRBV30 and TRBJ1-1, reads SQTIHQWPATLVQPVGSPLSLECTVEGTSNPNLYWYRQAAGRGLQLLFYSVGIGQISSEVPQNLSASRPQDRQFILSSKKLLLSDSGFYLCACTPDTEAFFGQGTRLTVV.

This clone was seen a handful of times. The chain joins TRBV7-3 to TRBJ2-1; D unclear. V lost 4 bases and J lost 10, with 17 bases in between. Germline V gene sequence: CDR1 SGHTA, CDR2 FQGTGA. The CDR3 length is 14 residues. The CDR3 DNA reads as TGTGCCAGCAGCTCGACTGGTACCTACTCGGAGCAGTTCTTC. It translates to CASSSTGTYSEQFF.

This clone appeared a single time. The V call is TRBV27, the J call TRBJ1-6; TRBD1 agrees at 7 bases. Germline V gives CDR1 MNHEY, CDR2 SMNVEV (reference sequence). The CDR3 contains 18 residues. Unmatched junction bases numbered 13, after V lost 3 bases and J lost 5 bases. The CDR3, as DNA: TGTGCCAGCAGTTTCCGATCGATCCCCGGACAGGATAATTCACCCCTCCACTTT. This translates into CASSFRSIPGQDNSPLHF.

The chain links TRBV9 to TRBJ2-4; the D is unclear. Germline CDR1 and CDR2: SGDLS and YYNGEE. The CDR3 totals 15 residues. V lost 4 bases and J 0 bases, leaving 11 bases between the germline ends. CDR3 DNA sequence: TGTGCCAGCAGCTCGTCCGTCCGAGCCAAAAACATTCAGTACTTC. It encodes CASSSSVRAKNIQYF.

The chain carries TRBV7-2 and TRBJ2-1, with D unresolved. Germline V CDR1 and CDR2: SGHTA, FQGNSA. The CDR3 extends over 15 amino acids. Trimming shortened V by 2 bases and J by 0 bases, and 8 bases separated the two germline ends. As DNA, the CDR3 is TGTGCCAGCAGCTTATTGAGTAGCTCCTACAATGAGCAGTTCTTC. It yields the protein CASSLLSSSYNEQFF. Using reference TRBV7-2 and TRBJ2-1 for the parts outside the CDR3, the full variable domain is GAGVSQSPSNKVTEKGKDVELRCDPISGHTALYWYRQSLGQGLEFLIYFQGNSAPDKSGLPSDRFSAERTGGSVSTLTIQRTQQEDSAVYLCASSLLSSSYNEQFFGPGTRLTVL.

The chain is built from TRBV10-3 and TRBJ1-6; 9 bases line up with TRBD1. The CDR3 length is 15 residues. V lost 6 bases to trimming and J lost 10 bases; unmatched junction nucleotides: 10. Per germline, CDR1 ENHRY and CDR2 SYGVKD. The CDR3 spells CAISDGQGFRSPLHF. The CDR3 bases are TGTGCCATCAGCGATGGACAGGGGTTCCGGTCACCCCTCCACTTT.

CDR3 in amino acids: CASMPGQNTGELFF. The CDR3 DNA sequence: TGCGCCAGCATGCCGGGACAGAACACCGGGGAGCTGTTTTTT. The chain carries TRBV10-1 and TRBJ2-2; tentative D call: TRBD1 (6 bases). Germline V gene sequence: CDR1 WNHNN, CDR2 SYGVQD (reference sequence). This CDR3 region has 14 residues. V dropped 7 bases and J dropped 1 base, with 10 bases sitting between them.

The V call is TRBV14, the J call TRBJ2-3; the match to TRBD2 covers 10 bases. The length of the CDR3 is 17 residues. J was trimmed by 1 base and V by 1 base; bases with no gene match: 5. Per germline, CDR1 SGHDN and CDR2 FVKESK. CDR3 protein: CASSQGVGTSGTDTQYF. As DNA, the CDR3 is TGTGCCAGCAGCCAAGGGGTCGGGACTAGCGGCACAGATACGCAGTATTTT. Using reference TRBV14 and TRBJ2-3 for the parts outside the CDR3, the full variable domain is EAGVTQFPSHSVIEKGQTVTLRCDPISGHDNLYWYRRVMGKEIKFLLHFVKESKQDESGMPNNRFLAERTGGTYSTLKVQPAELEDSGVYFCASSQGVGTSGTDTQYFGPGTRLTVL.

This clone was detected only a few times. The chain employs TRBV5-1 and TRBJ1-2; D gene unclear. The germline gives CDR1 SGHRS, CDR2 YFSETQ. The CDR3 extends over 13 amino acids. V lost 1 base, J lost 3 bases, and 7 bases lay in between. This CDR3 reads CASSLYGDYGYTF. The CDR3 region has the DNA TGCGCCAGCAGCTTGTACGGAGACTATGGCTACACCTTC.

Regarding this clone: This CDR3 is also generated by other DNA sequences in the sample. This chain joins TRBV27 and TRBJ2-7; the D gene is possibly TRBD1 (5 bases). The ends were cut back, 3 bases at V and 1 base at J, with 10 bases in the middle. Germline V gene sequence: CDR1 MNHEY, CDR2 SMNVEV (reference sequence). The CDR3 sequence is 14 residues long. The CDR3 reads CASSLGQGSYEQYF. CDR3 DNA: TGTGCCAGCAGTTTGGGGCAGGGTTCCTACGAGCAGTACTTC.

In nucleotides, the CDR3 is TGTGCCAGCAGCTTAGGACTAGCGGGAGGGAGTGAGACCCAGTACTTC. Translated: CASSLGLAGGSETQYF. The V and J genes are TRBV11-2 and TRBJ2-5, with 14 bases identical to TRBD2. CDR1 and CDR2 (germline): SGHAT, FQNNGV. The CDR3 has 16 amino acids. The ends lost 1 base at V and 5 bases at J; junction bases unmatched: 3.

There are a few counts of this clone. The rearrangement uses TRBV7-6 and TRBJ2-2; 13 bases match TRBD2. Per the germline V gene, CDR1 is SGHVS and CDR2 is FNYEAQ. V shed 5 bases and J 5 bases; nucleotides not matched to a gene: 5. The length of the CDR3 is 16 residues. The CDR3 sequence is CASSLGTSGVTGELFF. CDR3 DNA sequence: TGTGCCAGCAGCCTGGGGACTAGCGGGGTTACCGGGGAGCTGTTTTTT.

The genes are TRBV2 and TRBJ1-5; 10 nucleotides match TRBD1. The germline gives CDR1 SNHLY, CDR2 FYNNEI. Losses at the gene ends were 10 bases for V and 0 bases for J; bases not matched to a gene: 15. This CDR3 region has 18 residues. The CDR3: CATQPFGTGVYSNQPQHF. The CDR3 DNA is TGTGCCACCCAGCCCTTTGGGACAGGGGTGTATAGCAATCAGCCCCAGCATTTT.

This clone was found a few times. In DNA, the CDR3 is TGTGCCAGCAGTTACGCGCGGGCCTCGAACACCGGGGAGCTGTTTTTT. It specifies CASSYARASNTGELFF. The chain carries TRBV6-6 and TRBJ2-2; tentatively, D is TRBD2 (5 bases). The CDR3 is 16 amino acids. Trimming removed 2 bases from V and 0 bases from J, with 10 bases in between. Germline lookup yields CDR1 MNHNY and CDR2 SVGAGI (reference sequence).

V is TRBV6-4 and J is TRBJ2-1, with 9 bases lining up with TRBD2. Germline assignment: CDR1 MRHNA and CDR2 SNTAGT. With 0 bases clipped from V and 0 bases from J, the junction kept 9 bases outside the gene matches. CDR3 size: 19 residues. Written as DNA, the CDR3 is TGTGCCAGCAGTGACTCCCCCCACAGCGGGAGGCGCTCCTACAATGAGCAGTTCTTC. As protein: CASSDSPHSGRRSYNEQFF.

The gene calls are TRBV11-1 and TRBJ2-1; D is perhaps TRBD2 (5 bases). The ends were cut back, 3 bases at V and 5 bases at J, with 5 bases in the middle. Per germline, CDR1 SGHAT and CDR2 FQDESV (reference sequence). The CDR3 spans 12 residues. The CDR3 DNA sequence: TGTGCCAGCAGCTTCGGGGACAATGAGCAGTTCTTC. Its translation: CASSFGDNEQFF.

This clone turned up a few times. The chain couples TRBV4-1 to TRBJ1-1; TRBD1 is a possible D gene (6 bases). Germline-derived CDR1 and CDR2 are MGHRA and YSYEKL. The V end was cut by 3 bases, the J end by 3 bases, with 14 bases between. The CDR3 covers 15 residues. Here the CDR3 reads CASSHQTGLDTEAFF. In nucleotides, the CDR3 is TGCGCCAGCAGCCACCAGACAGGACTGGACACTGAAGCTTTCTTT.

The genes are TRBV15 and TRBJ1-6; 8 positions agree with TRBD1. The J segment lost 7 bases and the V segment lost 1 base, leaving 6 bases of the junction unmatched. Germline values: CDR1 LNHNV, CDR2 YYDKDF (reference sequence). The length of the CDR3 is 16 residues. CDR3 region: CATSRARQGRNSPLHF. The CDR3 nucleotides are TGTGCCACCAGCAGAGCACGACAGGGGAGGAATTCACCCCTCCACTTT.

This clone was detected a few times. V usage is TRBV5-7 and J usage is TRBJ2-2; 14 nucleotides line up with TRBD2. TRBV5-7 is an ORF, with its function uncertain. The CDR3 sequence is 17 residues long. V lost 5 bases and J lost 7; bases outside the gene matches: 10. CDR3 bases: TGTGCCAGCAGTTTGCCCGGGACTAGCGGGAGTAGCGGGGAGCTGTTTTTT. Amino acid sequence: CASSLPGTSGSSGELFF.